This T cell receptor (beta chain) was identified during a study of blood T cells in healthy people across ages. Trimming took 0 bases from V and 2 from J, leaving 20 bases between them. The CDR3 contains 18 residues. CDR1 is DFQATT and CDR2 is SNEGSKA in the germline V gene (reference sequence). Primers used in a second PCR of about 6 to 11 cycles were a sample-barcoded 5' primer and a J-beta primer mix. TCRdb used MiXCR to reprocess the 5' RACE reads, holding one entry per CDR3 protein. This sample carries roughly 1,800,000 distinct CDR3 sequences, just under 50% of them seen once, and the ten largest clones take over 2%. This clonotype has a single count.

This chain joins TRBV20-1 and TRBJ2-4, with D uncertain. The specimen sequenced was blood. The sequence was collected from a woman between 40 and 50 years old in good health. The CDR3 DNA sequence: TGCAGTGCTAGAGATGAGTTCGGCAGCCAACTACCCAAAAACATTCAGTACTTC. Its protein product is CSARDEFGSQLPKNIQYF.